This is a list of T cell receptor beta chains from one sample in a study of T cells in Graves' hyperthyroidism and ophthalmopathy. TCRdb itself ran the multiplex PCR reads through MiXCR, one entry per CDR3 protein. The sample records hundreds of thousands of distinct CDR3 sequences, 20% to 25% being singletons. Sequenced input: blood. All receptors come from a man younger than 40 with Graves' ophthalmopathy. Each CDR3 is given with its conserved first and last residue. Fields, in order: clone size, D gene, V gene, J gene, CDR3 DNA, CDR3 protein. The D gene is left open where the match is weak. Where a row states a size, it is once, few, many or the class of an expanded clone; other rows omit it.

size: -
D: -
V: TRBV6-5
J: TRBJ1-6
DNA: TGTGCCAGCAGTTACGTGGAGAGGGATTCACCCCTCCACTTT
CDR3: CASSYVERDSPLHF

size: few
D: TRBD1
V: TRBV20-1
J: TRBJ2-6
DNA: TGCAGTGCTGGACCTACAGGGGTTGGGGCCAACGTCCTGACTTTC
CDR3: CSAGPTGVGANVLTF

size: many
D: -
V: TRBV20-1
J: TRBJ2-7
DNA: TGCAGTGCTTTCACGGGACTCGGGGGATACGAGCAGTACTTC
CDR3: CSAFTGLGGYEQYF

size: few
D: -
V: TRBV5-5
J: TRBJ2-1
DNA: TGTGCCAGCAGCCCCCCCCCCTGTCGGGAGCTCGATGAGCAGTTCTTC
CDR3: CASSPPPCRELDEQFF

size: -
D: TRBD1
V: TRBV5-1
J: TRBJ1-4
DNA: TGCGCCAGCAGCGACCGAGACAGGGGGGGATCTGAAAAACTGTTTTTT
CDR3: CASSDRDRGGSEKLFF

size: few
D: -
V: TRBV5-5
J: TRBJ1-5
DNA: TGTGCCAGCAGCTTTTACTCAGACAGGAATCAGCCCCAGCATTTT
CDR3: CASSFYSDRNQPQHF

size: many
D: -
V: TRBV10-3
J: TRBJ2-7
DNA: TGTGCCATCAGTGAGAGCCTCCAGACAGTAAGCTCCTACGAGCAGTACTTC
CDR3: CAISESLQTVSSYEQYF

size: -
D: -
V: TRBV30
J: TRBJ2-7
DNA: TGTGCCTGGAGTGTACCGAGCTCCTACGAGCAGTACTTC
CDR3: CAWSVPSSYEQYF

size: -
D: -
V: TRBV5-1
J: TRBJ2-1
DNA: TGCGCCAGCAGCTTGGAGGGAGCACATGGCCAGTTCTTC
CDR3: CASSLEGAHGQFF

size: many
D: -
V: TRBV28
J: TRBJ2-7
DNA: TGTGCCAGCAGGGGAGCGTGGGGTTTCTACGAGCAGTACTTC
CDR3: CASRGAWGFYEQYF

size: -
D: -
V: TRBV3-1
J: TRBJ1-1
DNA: TGTGCCAGCAGCCAAGTTAAGAGCACTGAAGCTTTCTTT
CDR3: CASSQVKSTEAFF

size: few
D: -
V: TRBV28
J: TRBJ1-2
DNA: TGTGCCAGCAGCCCCTTCCGCACAAACTATGGCTACACCTTC
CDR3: CASSPFRTNYGYTF

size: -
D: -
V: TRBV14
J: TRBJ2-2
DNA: TGTGCCAGCAGCCAGCGAGCCGGGGATGACACCGGGGAGCTGTTTTTT
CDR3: CASSQRAGDDTGELFF

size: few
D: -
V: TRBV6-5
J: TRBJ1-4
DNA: TGTGCCAGCAGTTACAGGGAGGAGAATGAAAAACTGTTTTTT
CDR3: CASSYREENEKLFF

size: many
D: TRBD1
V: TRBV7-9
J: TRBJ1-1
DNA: TGTGCCAGCTCCGACAGGGGGACTGAAGCTTTCTTT
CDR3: CASSDRGTEAFF